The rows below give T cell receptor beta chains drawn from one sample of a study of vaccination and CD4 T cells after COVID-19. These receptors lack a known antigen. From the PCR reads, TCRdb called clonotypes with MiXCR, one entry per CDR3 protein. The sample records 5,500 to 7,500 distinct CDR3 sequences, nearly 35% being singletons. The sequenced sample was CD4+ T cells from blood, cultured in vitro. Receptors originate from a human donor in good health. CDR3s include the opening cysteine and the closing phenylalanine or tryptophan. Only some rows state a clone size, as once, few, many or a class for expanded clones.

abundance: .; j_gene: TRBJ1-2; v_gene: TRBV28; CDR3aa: CASSFSRTYGYTF
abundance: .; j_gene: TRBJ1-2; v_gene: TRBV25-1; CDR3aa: CASSNNYGYTF
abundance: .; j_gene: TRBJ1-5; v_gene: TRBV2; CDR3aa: CASSSIGSNQPQHF
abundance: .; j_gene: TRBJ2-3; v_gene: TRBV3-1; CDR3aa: CASSQGGPGAQYF
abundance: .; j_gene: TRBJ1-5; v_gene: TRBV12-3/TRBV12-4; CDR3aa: CASSFGEPQHF
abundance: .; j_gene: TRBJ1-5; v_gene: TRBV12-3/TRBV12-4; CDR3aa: CASSRTFPYSNQPQHF
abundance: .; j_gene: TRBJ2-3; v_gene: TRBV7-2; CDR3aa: CASSLPVVPPSGTDTDTQYF
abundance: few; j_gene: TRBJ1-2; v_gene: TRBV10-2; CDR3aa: CASQDRVGGFDGYTF
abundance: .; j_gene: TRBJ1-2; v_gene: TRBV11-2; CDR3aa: CASSSYRGGYTF
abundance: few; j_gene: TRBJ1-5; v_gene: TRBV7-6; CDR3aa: CASSPALNQPQHF
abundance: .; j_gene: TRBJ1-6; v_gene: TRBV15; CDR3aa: CATSFKPGQGNNSPLHF
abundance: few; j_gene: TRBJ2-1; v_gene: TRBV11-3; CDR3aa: CASSPGEGHNEQFF
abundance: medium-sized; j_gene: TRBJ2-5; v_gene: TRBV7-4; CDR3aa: CASSLGLSIETQYF
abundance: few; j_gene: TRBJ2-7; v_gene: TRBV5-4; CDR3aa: CASSTQGSYEQYF
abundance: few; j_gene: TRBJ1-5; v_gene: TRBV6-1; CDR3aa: CASSGQGSNQPQHF
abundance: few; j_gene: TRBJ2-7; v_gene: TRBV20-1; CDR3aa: CSAGGGQGHYEQYF
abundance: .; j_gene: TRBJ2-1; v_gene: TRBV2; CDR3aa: CASSQENGQFF
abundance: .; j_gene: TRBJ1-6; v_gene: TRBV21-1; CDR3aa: CASSRTTGPPPLHF
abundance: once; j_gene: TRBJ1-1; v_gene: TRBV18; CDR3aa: CASSPPGRSPEAFF
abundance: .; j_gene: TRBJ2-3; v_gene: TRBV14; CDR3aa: CASQGHNTDTQYF
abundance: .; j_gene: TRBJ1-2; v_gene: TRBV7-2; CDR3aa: CASSLVGGDYGYTF
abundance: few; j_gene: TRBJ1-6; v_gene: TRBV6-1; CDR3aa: CASSPSHNSPLHF
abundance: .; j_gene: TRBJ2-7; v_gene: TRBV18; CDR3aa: CASSEGHEQYF
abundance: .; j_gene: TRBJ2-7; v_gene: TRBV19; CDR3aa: CASSIRGAGSGYEQYF
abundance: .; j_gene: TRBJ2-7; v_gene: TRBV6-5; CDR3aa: CASSYSGGAREQYF
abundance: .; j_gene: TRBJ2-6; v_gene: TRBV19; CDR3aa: CASNWAVGGANVLTF
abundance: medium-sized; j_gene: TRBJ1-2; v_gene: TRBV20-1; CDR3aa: CSATQDRGNYGYTF
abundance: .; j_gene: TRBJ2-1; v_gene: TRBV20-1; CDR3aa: CSARTWGLAGDVEQFF